This TCR beta chain was captured by sequencing in a study of identical twins. General study points: Beta out-of-frame twin sharing showed a weaker excess. Some out-of-frame alpha sequences were shared by twins, and these showed excess low generation probability. Insertions ran lower in abundant cord blood beta clonotypes, though not in memory repertoires.

From the 5' RACE reads, TCRdb called clonotypes with MiXCR, one entry per CDR3 protein. This sample has 460,000 or so distinct CDR3 sequences, with 12% to 15% found just once. Trimming shortened V by 8 bases and J by 3 bases, and 17 bases separated the two germline ends. The CDR3 contains 15 residues. CDR1 and CDR2 (germline): LNHDA, SQIVND (reference sequence). Remarks on this clonotype: The antigen is not known.

A further study also used this sample, focusing on yellow fever vaccine responses in identical twins.

The material sequenced was CD4+ T cells sorted from blood. The clonotype was recovered from a woman in her late teens or twenties in good health. The chain combines TRBV19 with TRBJ2-1; the D is unclear. Here the CDR3 DNA reads TGTGCCAGTGATCCCATCGTCCCCCTCTACAATGAGCAGTTCTTC. This sequence encodes CASDPIVPLYNEQFF. Filled out from reference TRBV19 and TRBJ2-1, the complete variable domain reads DGGITQSPKYLFRKEGQNVTLSCEQNLNHDAMYWYRQDPGQGLRLIYYSQIVNDFQKGDIAEGYSVSREKKESFPLTVTSAQKNPTAFYLCASDPIVPLYNEQFFGPGTRLTVL.